The clone carrying this T cell receptor (beta chain) was found a few times. The data belong to a study of beta chain features in type 1 diabetes. The whole isolated RNA underwent reverse transcription, so sequencing captured expressed TCRB transcripts. An average roughly 3.6 million reads came from naive, central memory and regulatory T cell samples. The protocol was immunoSEQ multiplex PCR, while the TCRdb copy is restricted to in-frame clones and leaves out a portion. Of over 700,000 clones listed, under 20% are singletons. Each of the CD4+ naive, central memory, regulatory and stem cell-like memory populations was sorted via CD45RO/CCR7/CD25/CD127/CD95/CD27. The TCR sequence derives from a woman aged 18-29 years in good health. Sequenced sample: naive CD4+ T cells from blood.

The CDR3 DNA reads TGTGCCAGCAGTTCGGCGGGAGGAGAACCCTACGAGCAGTACTTC. Translation: CASSSAGGEPYEQYF. The chain couples TRBV27 to TRBJ2-7; TRBD2 aligns across 8 bases. V lost 4 bases, J lost 2 bases, and 7 bases stayed unmatched. Germline-derived CDR1 and CDR2 are MNHEY and SMNVEV (reference sequence). The CDR3 is made up of 15 amino acids.